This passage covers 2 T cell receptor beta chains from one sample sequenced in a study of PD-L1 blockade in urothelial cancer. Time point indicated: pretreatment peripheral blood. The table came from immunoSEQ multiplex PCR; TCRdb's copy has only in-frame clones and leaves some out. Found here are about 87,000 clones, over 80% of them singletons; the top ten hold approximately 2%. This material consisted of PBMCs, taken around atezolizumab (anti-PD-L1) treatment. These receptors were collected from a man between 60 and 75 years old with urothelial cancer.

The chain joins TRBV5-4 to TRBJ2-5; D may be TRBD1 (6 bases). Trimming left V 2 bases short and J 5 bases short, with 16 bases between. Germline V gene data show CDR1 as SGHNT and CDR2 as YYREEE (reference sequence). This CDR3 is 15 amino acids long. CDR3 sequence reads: CASSFRRGELETQYF. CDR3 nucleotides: TGTGCCAGCAGCTTTCGCAGGGGTGAATTGGAGACCCAGTACTTC. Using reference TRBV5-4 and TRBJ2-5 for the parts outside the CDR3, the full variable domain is ETGVTQSPTHLIKTRGQQVTLRCSSQSGHNTVSWYQQALGQGPQFIFQYYREEENGRGNFPPRFSGLQFPNYSSELNVNALELDDSALYLCASSFRRGELETQYFGPGTRLLVL.

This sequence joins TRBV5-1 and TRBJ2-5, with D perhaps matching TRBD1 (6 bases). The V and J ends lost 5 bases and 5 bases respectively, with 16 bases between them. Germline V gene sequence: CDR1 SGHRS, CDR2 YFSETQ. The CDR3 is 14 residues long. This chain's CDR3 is CASRGHLSGETQYF. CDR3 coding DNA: TGCGCCAGCAGGGGACATCTATCCGGGGAGACCCAGTACTTC.